Listed below are T cell receptor beta chains from one sample, sequenced in a study of blood T cell repertoires in COVID-19. Generated by immunoSEQ multiplex PCR, the TCRdb table keeps only in-frame clones and is missing some. The top ten clones hold around 11% of a sample with some 190,000 clones, less than 85% of them seen once. Source material: peripheral blood. These receptor sequences come from a woman in her forties or fifties with acute or convalescent COVID-19. Both conserved end residues are part of each CDR3. The order of the fields is J gene, clone size, V gene, CDR3 length, D gene, CDR3 DNA, CDR3 protein. D genes are given only for firm matches. For some rows the clone size is stated as once, few or many, or as a class when expanded; others skip it.

TRBJ1-3	.	TRBV19	12	.	TGTGCCAGTATATCCTCTGGAAACACCATATATTTT	CASISSGNTIYF
TRBJ1-2	.	TRBV30	14	.	TGTGCCTGGAGTGCTACAGGCCAAAGGGGTGGCTACACCTTC	CAWSATGQRGGYTF
TRBJ1-2	.	TRBV7-2	13	.	TGTGCCAGCAGCTATCAGACTAACTATGGCTACACCTTC	CASSYQTNYGYTF
TRBJ1-1	.	TRBV7-2	14	.	TGTGCCAGCAGCTACGGACAGTGGAACACTGAAGCTTTCTTT	CASSYGQWNTEAFF
TRBJ1-5	.	TRBV6-5	13	TRBD1	TGTGCCAGCAGGACAGGGGGCAATAAGCCCCAGCATTTT	CASRTGGNKPQHF
TRBJ2-3	.	TRBV5-5	15	.	TGTGCCAGCAGCTTGGGGTGGCAGGCGTCAGATACGCAGTATTTT	CASSLGWQASDTQYF
TRBJ2-7	.	TRBV5-1	13	.	TGCGCCAGCAGCTTGGCCTCCTCGTACGAGCAGTACTTC	CASSLASSYEQYF
TRBJ2-1	.	TRBV7-6	13	.	TGTGCCAGCAGCCTTCTAGAAGACAATGAGCAGTTCTTC	CASSLLEDNEQFF
TRBJ2-2	.	TRBV19	14	TRBD1	TGTGCCAGTAGTATGGGACAGGTCACCGGGGAGCTGTTTTTT	CASSMGQVTGELFF
TRBJ2-2	few	TRBV4-2	15	.	TGTGCCAGCAGCCAAGATCGTGGGGGCGGCGGGGAGCTGTTTTTT	CASSQDRGGGGELFF
TRBJ2-1	.	TRBV5-6	15	.	TGTGCCAGCAGCTTTTACGGGGGCTCCTACAATGAGCAGTTCTTC	CASSFYGGSYNEQFF
TRBJ2-7	.	TRBV28	12	TRBD1	TGTGCCAGCAGTTTGACAGGGAACGAGCAGTACTTC	CASSLTGNEQYF
TRBJ1-6	.	TRBV7-9	18	TRBD1	TGTGCCAGCAGCTTAGGAGCCAGGGGGACCAGCTATAATTCACCCCTCCACTTT	CASSLGARGTSYNSPLHF
TRBJ2-2	.	TRBV24-1	15	.	TGTGCCACCAGTGATACTAGGTCGATCGCCCGGGAGCTGTTTTTT	CATSDTRSIARELFF
TRBJ2-7	.	TRBV19	14	TRBD1	TGTGCCAGTAGCCGGGGACAGGGAAGGTACGAGCAGTACTTC	CASSRGQGRYEQYF
TRBJ1-5	.	TRBV7-2	16	.	TGTGCCAGCAGCTCTACAGGGAGCAGCGGCAATCAGCCCCAGCATTTT	CASSSTGSSGNQPQHF
TRBJ2-7	.	TRBV7-2	15	TRBD2	TGTGCCAGCAAAAAGTCTACTAGCGGGTCGTACGAGCAGTACTTC	CASKKSTSGSYEQYF
TRBJ2-7	.	TRBV19	15	TRBD2	TGTGCCAGTAGTTTCGGACTAGCGGGAGATAGCGAGCAGTACTTC	CASSFGLAGDSEQYF